Following are 14 T cell receptor beta chains from one sample sequenced in a study of radiotherapy plus CTLA-4 blockade in lung cancer (dated by TCRdb to 2017 to 2018). The receptor library was made with the immunoSEQ multiplex PCR assay. TCRdb limited this immuneACCESS table to in-frame rearrangements with V and J called. A share of clones is missing; checked studies link under half to unresolved V genes, and the rest is unexplained. The sample table lists some 110,000 clones, 80% to 90% of them with a count of one. In total, the top ten clones hold just under 7% of the sample. The sample here was peripheral blood, taken from a patient treated with radiotherapy plus ipilimumab. The receptor source for this set is a human donor with non-small cell lung cancer that progressed on radiotherapy plus ipilimumab.

V usage is TRBV10-1 and J usage is TRBJ2-1; TRBD1 might be the D (6 bases). CDR3 length: 15 amino acids. Trimming removed 3 bases at V and 6 bases at J, with 15 bases between. Germline-derived CDR1 and CDR2 are WNHNN and SYGVQD (reference sequence). This CDR3 is CASSDGSGVPNEQFF. CDR3 nucleotides: TGCGCCAGCAGTGATGGCTCAGGGGTACCCAATGAGCAGTTCTTC.

The V gene is TRBV6-5, the J gene TRBJ2-3; the D is unclear. In germline, CDR1 is MNHEY, CDR2 SVGAGI. V dropped 6 bases and J dropped 2 bases, with 6 bases sitting between them. The CDR3 is made up of 12 amino acids. This CDR3 is CASRSTTDTQYF. For the CDR3, the DNA is TGTGCCAGCAGGTCAACCACAGATACGCAGTATTTT.

This rearrangement joins TRBV2 to TRBJ2-5; D call uncertain. The end of the DNA fits TRBJ2-7 better, so the J call may be wrong. Germline V lookup: CDR1 SNHLY, CDR2 FYNNEI. The CDR3 sequence is 13 residues long. CDR3 nucleotides: TGTGCCAGCAGAGATTCCACACCCGTCGAGCAGTACTTC. Translation: CASRDSTPVEQYF.

The chain employs TRBV30 and TRBJ2-1; the D gene is possibly TRBD2 (6 bases). Per the germline V gene, CDR1 is GTSNPN and CDR2 is SVGIG (reference sequence). The CDR3 sequence is 14 residues long. The V end lost 2 bases, the J end lost 10 bases, and 18 bases lay between the germline ends. DNA for the CDR3: TGTGCCTGGAGTCCGGGACTCCGTTTTTGGGAGCAGTTCTTC. It yields the protein CAWSPGLRFWEQFF.

This chain's CDR3 is CASSLESTTDTQYF. For the CDR3, the DNA is TGCGCCAGCAGCCTCGAAAGTACCACAGATACGCAGTATTTT. The chain carries TRBV4-1 and TRBJ2-3, with D unclear. Germline V gives CDR1 MGHRA, CDR2 YSYEKL. The CDR3 runs 14 residues. Trimming shortened V by 4 bases and J by 2 bases, and 10 bases separated the two germline ends.

CDR3 DNA sequence: TGCGCCAGCAGCTCTGACAGGGGGAACACTGAAGCTTTCTTT. Encoded protein: CASSSDRGNTEAFF. The V call is TRBV5-1, the J call TRBJ1-1; 8 bases are shared with TRBD1. Trimming cost V 3 bases and J 1 base; bases outside gene matches: 2. The CDR3 length is 14 residues. Germline V gene lookup returns CDR1 SGHRS and CDR2 YFSETQ. Filled out from reference TRBV5-1 and TRBJ1-1, the complete variable domain reads KAGVTQTPRYLIKTRGQQVTLSCSPISGHRSVSWYQQTPGQGLQFLFEYFSETQRNKGNFPGRFSGRQFSNSRSEMNVSTLELGDSALYLCASSSDRGNTEAFFGQGTRLTVV.

The chain employs TRBV4-2 and TRBJ1-2, with 10 bases aligning to TRBD1. This CDR3 is 15 amino acids long. J was trimmed by 8 bases and V by 0 bases; bases with no gene match: 6. Looked up from germline, CDR1 is LGHNA and CDR2 is YNFKEQ. CDR3 nucleotide sequence: TGTGCCAGCAGCCAAGAACCCGGGACAGGGGAGGGCTACACCTTC. Translated: CASSQEPGTGEGYTF.

In this sample, this clone turned up a few times. The chain employs TRBV11-2 and TRBJ2-2, with TRBD2 matching over 12 bases. The CDR3 covers 16 residues. The V gene end was trimmed by 5 bases and the J gene end by 0 bases; junction bases not matched to a gene: 1. The germline CDR1 and CDR2 sequences are SGHAT and FQNNGV. Here the CDR3 reads CASSRTSGTNTGELFF. CDR3 DNA sequence: TGTGCCAGCAGCCGGACTAGCGGGACGAACACCGGGGAGCTGTTTTTT.

This clone was counted once. The rearrangement uses TRBV30 and TRBJ2-3; 9 bases match TRBD2. Per germline, CDR1 GTSNPN and CDR2 SVGIG (reference sequence). V was clipped by 0 bases and J by 15 bases; unmatched bases: 13. The CDR3 spans 14 residues. CDR3 sequence (DNA): TGTGCCTGGAGTGTGCTTACCGGGACTAGCCTTGCCTATTTT. Translated: CAWSVLTGTSLAYF.

This clone was found once. The CDR3 spells CASSATGRYYNEQFF. The CDR3, as DNA: TGTGCCAGCAGCGCTACGGGACGGTACTACAATGAGCAGTTCTTC. The chain has TRBV7-8 and TRBJ2-1, with D perhaps TRBD1 or TRBD2 (5 bases each). This CDR3 is 15 amino acids long. Germline V gives CDR1 SGHVS, CDR2 FQNEAQ. The V gene lost 5 bases and the J gene lost 3 bases, with 14 bases spanning the gap.

The V call is TRBV6-6, the J call TRBJ2-7; D is unresolved. The germline V gene has CDR1 MNHNY and CDR2 SVGAGI (reference sequence). Deletions cut 0 bases from V and 5 bases from J, with 14 bases between. CDR3 length: 15 amino acids. The CDR3 DNA reads as TGTGCCAGCAGTTACTCAACGGCCATAGTGAACGAGCAGTACTTC. This sequence encodes CASSYSTAIVNEQYF.

This chain uses TRBV27 with TRBJ2-3, with 7 bases that match TRBD2. V shed 4 bases and J 3 bases; nucleotides not matched to a gene: 7. CDR3 length equals 15 residues. The germline CDR1 and CDR2 sequences are MNHEY and SMNVEV (reference sequence). CDR3 sequence reads: CASSSGRAQTDTQYF. CDR3 nucleotide sequence: TGTGCCAGCAGTTCAGGGAGGGCCCAAACAGATACGCAGTATTTT.

The CDR3 reads CASGLGGRTSEQFF. The CDR3 nucleotides are TGTGCCAGCGGCTTGGGAGGGAGGACAAGTGAGCAGTTCTTC. The V and J genes are TRBV6-1 and TRBJ2-1; 7 positions agree with TRBD2. The germline gives CDR1 MNHNS, CDR2 SASEGT. J was trimmed by 9 bases and V by 8 bases; bases with no gene match: 13. The CDR3 has 14 residues.

The chain joins TRBV12-5 to TRBJ2-1; D is possibly TRBD2 (6 bases). CDR3 length equals 17 residues. Germline CDR1 LGHNT, CDR2 FRNRAP. The V gene lost 6 bases and the J gene lost 4 bases, with 22 bases spanning the gap. This CDR3 reads CASGLTPGTPAYNEQFF. The CDR3 coding sequence is TGTGCTAGTGGCCTGACTCCCGGGACTCCCGCTTACAATGAGCAGTTCTTC.